The present T cell receptor beta chain was sequenced within a study of blood T cell repertoires in COVID-19. Measured with immunoSEQ multiplex PCR; TCRdb has only the in-frame clones, and not every one. Among 95,000 to 150,000 clones listed, around 78% were seen once. In germline, CDR1 is KGHSH, CDR2 LQKENI. This CDR3 region has 22 residues. V gave up 1 base and J gave up 1 base; unmatched junction bases: 19. The chain links TRBV18 to TRBJ2-6; 7 nucleotides match TRBD1. This sequence was found in a man aged 70 or older with acute or convalescent COVID-19. The source material was peripheral blood. The CDR3 bases are TGTGCCAGCTCACCACAAGCAGCGCATACCGGGACAGTGCGATCTGGGGCCAACGTCCTGACTTTC. Amino acids: CASSPQAAHTGTVRSGANVLTF. Together with reference TRBV18 and TRBJ2-6, the CDR3 gives the full variable domain: NAGVMQNPRHLVRRRGQEARLRCSPMKGHSHVYWYRQLPEEGLKFMVYLQKENIIDESGMPKERFSAEFPKEGPSILRIQQVVRGDSAAYFCASSPQAAHTGTVRSGANVLTFGAGSRLTVL.